This T cell receptor beta chain appears in the sequencing data of a study of shared clonotypes between healthy human individuals. Study conclusions and caveats: Naive subsets tended to show greater estimated richness than memory subsets.

This CDR3 comprises 12 residues. Germline V gives CDR1 MNHNY, CDR2 SVGAGI (reference sequence). With 2 bases removed from V and 7 bases from J, the gap between germline ends came to 8 bases. Naive CD8 isolation took CD45RO-negative cells positively selected for CCR7 and excluded terminally differentiated effector memory CD45RA+ cells. Running of the assay took place at deep level. The input for sorted-subset replicate PCRs was around 0.2 ug DNA, around 30,000 T cell genomes. The data were produced by immunoSEQ multiplex PCR, yet TCRdb's version contains in-frame clones alone and is incomplete. In the table there are hundreds of thousands of clones, over 90% of which are singletons. In this sample, this clone turned up a few times. Its antigen is not known.

The receptor's source is a man aged 30 to 45 in good health. Input material: naive CD8+ T cells sorted from blood. The chain has TRBV6-6 and TRBJ1-2, with D hard to call. In nucleotides, the CDR3 is TGTGCCAGCAGTTACCCGGGAAGTGGCTACACCTTC. Translation gives CASSYPGSGYTF.